This T cell receptor (beta chain) was recovered during a study of identical twins. Study observations and caveats: Model-predicted out-of-frame TCR alpha sharing fell below observed values in monozygotic twins.

On this clonotype itself: Its antigen is as yet unknown.

The CDR3 length is 12 residues. Germline CDR1 is LGHNA and CDR2 is YNFKEQ. Trimming stripped 5 bases from V and 8 bases from J, with 12 bases between. cDNA carried unique molecular identifiers, and a universal primer site was added by template switching. MiXCR was run by TCRdb on the 5' RACE reads, yielding one entry per CDR3 protein. Among 1.5 million to 2 million distinct CDR3 sequences listed, about 31% were seen once. In every case, the donor was a healthy Caucasian. The source of this sequence is a newborn girl in good health. The chain uses TRBV4-2 and TRBJ1-1; weak D call: TRBD1 (6 bases). The sample comprised cord blood. CDR3: CASSERRGEAFF. In nucleotides, the CDR3 is TGTGCCAGCAGCGAAAGAAGGGGGGAAGCTTTCTTT.